The 16 T cell receptor beta chains below all came from one sample that was sequenced in a study of T cells after yellow fever vaccination. Using its own MiXCR run on the 5' RACE reads, TCRdb lists one record per CDR3 protein. The sample lists about 330,000 distinct CDR3 sequences, over 4% occurring once. The starting material was PBMCs, obtained 5 days after the yellow fever booster vaccination. Every receptor here comes from a man younger than 30 who received the YFV17D yellow fever vaccine.

At least ten counts were recorded for this clonotype. Germline and junction disagree at one end, which may indicate a read error. The chain uses TRBV7-9 and TRBJ2-7, with 8 bases aligning to TRBD2. The length of the CDR3 is 13 residues. Germline-derived CDR1 and CDR2 are SEHNR and FQNEAQ (reference sequence). The CDR3 sequence is CASRPGTRVELYF. DNA for the CDR3: TGTGCCAGCAGGCCCGGGACTAGGGTCGAGCTGTACTTC.

The chain couples TRBV20-1 to TRBJ2-3; D unclear. V lost 6 bases, J lost 2 bases, and 12 bases lay in between. CDR3 length equals 13 residues. Germline loops: CDR1 DFQATT, CDR2 SNEGSKA (reference sequence). The CDR3 is CSAQKADTDTQYF. The CDR3 DNA reads TGCAGTGCCCAGAAGGCAGACACAGATACGCAGTATTTT.

In DNA form, the CDR3 reads TGTGCCAGCAGTTCGAGGGGATCTGAGCAGTTCTTC. This codes for CASSSRGSEQFF. The gene calls are TRBV13 and TRBJ2-1, with D perhaps TRBD1 or TRBD2 (5 bases each). CDR1 and CDR2 from the germline V gene are PRHDT and FYEKMQ (reference sequence). The CDR3 sequence is 12 residues long. V was shortened by 6 bases and J by 9 bases, with 12 bases between the two germline ends.

The chain couples TRBV10-1 to TRBJ1-4; D remains unclear. Germline CDR1 and CDR2: WNHNN and SYGVQD (reference sequence). V was clipped by 3 bases and J by 5 bases, with 10 bases between them. This CDR3 has 14 amino acids. CDR3 sequence (DNA): TGCGCCAGCAGTGAATCGAGCTCGAATGAAAAACTGTTTTTT. Translated, it gives CASSESSSNEKLFF.

This clonotype has more than one count but fewer than ten. The rearrangement uses TRBV4-1 and TRBJ2-7; TRBD2 is a possible D gene (6 bases). The V end lost 6 bases, the J end lost 2 bases, and 14 bases lay between the germline ends. The V gene's germline CDR1 is MGHRA and CDR2 YSYEKL. This CDR3 is built from 14 residues. The CDR3: CASRLGLSAYEQYF. The CDR3 DNA follows: TGCGCCAGCAGATTGGGACTCTCCGCCTACGAGCAGTACTTC.

This clonotype appeared many times. The chain recombines TRBV4-2 with TRBJ2-3; 7 bases are a match to TRBD2. The CDR3 consists of 15 residues. The germline V gene encodes CDR1 LGHNA and CDR2 YNFKEQ. J gave up 6 bases and V 2 bases, and 8 bases lay outside the gene matches. CDR3: CASSQRSGVPDTQYF. As DNA, the CDR3 is TGTGCCAGCAGCCAAAGGAGCGGGGTCCCTGATACGCAGTATTTT.

V gene TRBV6-6 combines with J gene TRBJ1-2, with TRBD1 as a possible D gene (5 bases). Trimming removed 5 bases at V and 5 bases at J, with 9 bases between. The germline gives CDR1 MNHNY, CDR2 SVGAGI (reference sequence). The CDR3 covers 12 residues. The CDR3 is CASSKQEYGYTF. The CDR3 DNA follows: TGTGCCAGCAGTAAACAGGAATATGGCTACACCTTC.

V and J are TRBV5-6 and TRBJ1-1; D unclear. Germline CDR1 and CDR2: SGHDT and YYEEEE. The CDR3 runs to 15 residues. The ends were cut back, 4 bases at V and 0 bases at J, with 13 bases in the middle. The CDR3 DNA follows: TGTGCCAGCAGCACTCAATCTTACTTGAACACTGAAGCTTTCTTT. This translates into CASSTQSYLNTEAFF.

This CDR3 reads CASSQGPENRGTGELFF. DNA for the CDR3: TGCGCCAGCAGCCAAGGACCGGAGAACAGGGGGACCGGGGAGCTGTTTTTT. This chain uses TRBV4-1 with TRBJ2-2; 8 positions match TRBD1. The J segment lost 5 bases and the V segment lost 1 base, leaving 9 bases of the junction unmatched. From germline, CDR1 is MGHRA and CDR2 YSYEKL. This CDR3 has 17 amino acids.

This clonotype was seen a few times. The V and J genes are TRBV5-1 and TRBJ2-2, with 7 bases fitting TRBD1. Looked up from germline, CDR1 is SGHRS and CDR2 is YFSETQ. The trim removed 4 bases at V and 0 bases at J, leaving 3 bases unmatched. This CDR3 region has 15 residues. This CDR3 is CASSGGQPNTGELFF. In DNA form, the CDR3 reads TGCGCCAGCAGCGGGGGACAGCCGAACACCGGGGAGCTGTTTTTT.

The rearrangement joins TRBV29-1 to TRBJ1-5; D gene unclear. The V end was cut by 4 bases, the J end by 3 bases, with 10 bases between. Germline V gene sequence: CDR1 SQVTM, CDR2 ANQGSEA. The CDR3 consists of 13 residues. Here the CDR3 reads CSVGVSFNQPQHF. CDR3 sequence (DNA): TGCAGCGTTGGAGTCAGCTTCAATCAGCCCCAGCATTTT.

Many counts were recorded for this clonotype. The rearrangement joins TRBV5-1 to TRBJ1-6; TRBD1 agrees at 7 bases. Germline trimming cut 4 bases from V and 7 bases from J; bases unmatched to any gene: 5. This CDR3 has 14 residues. Germline lookup yields CDR1 SGHRS and CDR2 YFSETQ. CDR3 DNA: TGCGCCAGCAGCAGTACAGGGGCCAATTCACCCCTCCACTTT. This translates into CASSSTGANSPLHF.

The chain uses TRBV18 and TRBJ1-1; D unclear. V gave up 2 bases and J gave up 4 bases, with 5 bases separating them. Germline-derived CDR1 and CDR2 are KGHSH and LQKENI. This CDR3 comprises 12 residues. The CDR3 is CASSPEFTEAFF. CDR3 sequence (DNA): TGTGCCAGCTCACCAGAGTTCACTGAAGCTTTCTTT.

This clonotype was detected a few times. The CDR3 DNA reads as TGTGCCACCACAACCCCCAAAGCTTTCTTT. Protein: CATTTPKAFF. The chain recombines TRBV6-5 with TRBJ1-1; D gene uncertain. This CDR3 has 10 amino acids. Germline CDR1 reads MNHEY; CDR2 reads SVGAGI. The V gene lost 10 bases and the J gene lost 9 bases, with 12 bases spanning the gap.

This chain uses TRBV6-5 with TRBJ2-6; maybe TRBD1 (6 bases). The germline V gene has CDR1 MNHEY and CDR2 SVGAGI. CDR3 size: 16 residues. V was trimmed by 0 bases and J by 2 bases, leaving 8 bases between them. CDR3 sequence: CASSYSGQTGANVLTF. CDR3 sequence (DNA): TGTGCCAGCAGTTACTCAGGACAGACTGGGGCCAACGTCCTGACTTTC.

The chain combines TRBV5-1 with TRBJ1-1; TRBD1 is a possible D gene (6 bases). The CDR3 sequence is 17 residues long. The V end lost 6 bases, the J end lost 0 bases, and 21 bases lay between the germline ends. Germline CDR1 reads SGHRS; CDR2 reads YFSETQ. The chain's CDR3 is CASNPGANQGMNTEAFF. The CDR3 DNA sequence: TGCGCCAGCAACCCCGGGGCGAACCAGGGGATGAACACTGAAGCTTTCTTT.